This T cell receptor beta chain stems from a study of blood T cell repertoires in COVID-19. About the research overall: Researchers got acute and convalescent COVID-19 samples from the United States, Italy and Spain.

Data came from immunoSEQ multiplex PCR; TCRdb stores just in-frame clones and leaves some out. The data show a few hundred thousand clones, 86% seen once. Per the germline V gene, CDR1 is GTSNPN and CDR2 is SVGIG (reference sequence). The CDR3 runs 13 residues. Trimming shortened V by 0 bases and J by 3 bases, and 9 bases separated the two germline ends. The chain combines TRBV30 with TRBJ2-7; no clear D. The source material was peripheral blood. The sequence derives from a woman aged 45-59 years with acute or convalescent COVID-19. The CDR3 is CAWSVLSYYEQYF. The DNA for the CDR3 is TGTGCCTGGAGTGTACTATCATACTACGAGCAGTACTTC.